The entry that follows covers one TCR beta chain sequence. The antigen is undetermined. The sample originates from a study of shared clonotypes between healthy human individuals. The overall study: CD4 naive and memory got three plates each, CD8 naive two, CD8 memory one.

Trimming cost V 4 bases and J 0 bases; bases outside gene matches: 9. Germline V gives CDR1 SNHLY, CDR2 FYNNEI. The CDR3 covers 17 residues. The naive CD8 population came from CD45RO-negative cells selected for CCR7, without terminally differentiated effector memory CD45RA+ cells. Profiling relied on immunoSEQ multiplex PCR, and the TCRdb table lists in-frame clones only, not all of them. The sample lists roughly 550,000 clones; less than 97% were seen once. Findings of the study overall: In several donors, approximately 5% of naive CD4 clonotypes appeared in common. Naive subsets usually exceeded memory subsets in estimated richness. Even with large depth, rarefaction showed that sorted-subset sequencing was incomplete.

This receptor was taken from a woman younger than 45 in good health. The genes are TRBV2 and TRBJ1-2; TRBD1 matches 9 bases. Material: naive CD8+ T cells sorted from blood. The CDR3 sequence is CASSVPRDRASNYGYTF. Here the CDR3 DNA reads TGTGCCAGCAGTGTCCCCCGGGACAGGGCCTCTAACTATGGCTACACCTTC.